This T cell receptor (beta chain) stems from a study of cytomegalovirus exposure and HLA in healthy donors (dated by TCRdb to 2017 to 2019). For the study in its entirety: An earlier analysis of approximately 600 of the donors reported approximately 290 Gb of sequence data and some 120 million unique TCR beta sequences from some 180 million T cells. Both class I and class II loci were covered by HLA typing, at four-digit resolution. The study used immunosequencing to profile the T cell repertoires of approximately 690 subjects and linked those repertoires to cytomegalovirus serostatus. On average, 235,054 unique TCR beta nucleotide sequences were sequenced per donor among several hundred genotyped donors of the cohort, with roughly 18% of those sequences being non-productive. Along with the roughly 610-subject first cohort, a separate validation cohort of about 110 different subjects was used. Alongside the repertoire data, information on donor age, sex, ethnicity and CMV serostatus was compiled. The number of donors typed differed by locus, with 629-630 for A, B, C, DRB1 and DQB1, 522 for DQA1, 606 for DPA1, and some 450 for DPB1. Several DR-DQ haplotypes were treated as single units for association and clustering because of strong linkage in the cohort. Roughly 300 gigabases of sequencing data and around 88 million unique TCR sequences made up an early release that covered some 640 HLA-typed donors. The study aimed to test whether cataloging public T cell receptors could reveal signatures of past pathogen exposure. To predict cytomegalovirus infection status, the study combined high-throughput TCR immunosequencing, statistical association of individual TCRs with disease status, and machine learning. A later analysis re-analyzed previously published TCR beta repertoires from 666 donors and added high-resolution HLA genotyping to study TCR occurrence patterns. A later genetic analysis used genome-wide SNP genotypes for 398 of the 666 donors, treating that subset as a discovery cohort. To decide whether each TCR beta V gene segment behaved as functional or pseudogenic, an earlier analysis of approximately 620 of the donors relied on high-throughput TCR beta sequencing. Every discovery cohort repertoire had been produced on one sequencing platform. Rather than using new phenotypic data, the later analysis identified candidate immune exposures from TCR beta sequences and from how often those sequences occurred across donors. Among the approximately 430 genotyped donors, around 81% belonged to the genetic ancestry cluster associated with self-reported Caucasian donors.

What the study reported, not specific to this receptor: According to the authors, the approach could potentially be generalized to other disease states and immunological phenotypes. Broadly in line with IMGT annotations, most TCR beta V segments showed up in productive rearrangements about 90% or about 30% of the time in an earlier analysis of around 600 of the donors. Seventeen rarely observed V segments, including chromosome 9 orphons, were excluded from the earlier analysis of approximately 500 of the donors because counts were too low. Strong co-occurrence of HLA alleles, especially DR and DQ, made assigning TCR associations to individual alleles difficult. Correlated functional status among segregating V segments might be attributable to linkage disequilibrium, but an unknown experimental factor could not be ruled out. A later analysis reported that several top co-occurrence clusters appeared linked to parvovirus B19, influenza, CMV and Epstein-Barr virus. Presence/absence analyses assumed roughly uniform sequencing depth across donors, an assumption that may not hold. Only TCR beta chains were sequenced in this cohort, and the absence of alpha or paired-chain data limited detectable features. A later analysis found that most CMV-associated TCR beta chains appeared HLA-restricted, with HLA associations seemingly driven largely by CMV exposure. A further reported finding was that TCR beta sequences accurately predicted the HLA-A and HLA-B alleles for most subjects in the first cohort. In a later analysis, HLA-associated TCR beta chains showed more clonal expansion and lower generation probabilities than non-associated chains that were equally common. Three of the identified cytomegalovirus-associated TCR beta chains were confirmed in vitro to be specific for cytomegalovirus antigens. Because some donors lacked HLA typing at each locus, the association tests relied only on the typed subset. A later genetic analysis reported fewer N-insertions in productive TCRs among donors in an Asian-associated ancestry cluster than the roughly 700-donor mean. In both the original and validation cohorts, the classifier was reported to diagnose cytomegalovirus status with high specificity and sensitivity. Some IMGT-functional V segments, including TRBV6-2 and TRBV6-3, could not be distinguished by the 87-base-pair reads and were therefore excluded. In a later genetic analysis, a missense DCLRE1C variant was associated with V-gene and J-gene trimming of TCR beta chains, and the association was replicated in an independent cohort. A total of 150 to 200 TCR beta chains were listed by the study as associated with cytomegalovirus. A cluster of highly shared sequence variants was judged likely to represent a technical artifact of the sequencing pipeline. Specific HLA alleles were associated with roughly 17,000 TCR beta sequences at a false discovery rate of 0.05 in a later analysis. Most TCR sequences were seen in very few donors, while some public TCRs were found in many individuals. In a later analysis, TCR association rates were found to vary across HLA loci, with the most associated TCRs seen for DRB1 alleles and the fewest for HLA-C alleles. Immune exposure information for the cohort was limited to CMV serostatus.

The library was produced with the immunoSEQ multiplex PCR assay. For the multiplex PCR, a mixture combining 60 forward primers for TCR Vbeta segments and 13 reverse primers for TCR Jbeta segments was used. The CDR3 region of rearranged TCR beta genes was amplified from genomic DNA with a multiplex PCR assay. On the Illumina HiSeq System, the amplified TCR beta libraries were sequenced as 87-base-pair reads. The paper's processing steps were these. A later analysis tallied roughly 76 million unique TCR beta chains across the 610 or so repertoires, and around 9.9 million of those chains were shared by two or more donors. Raw reads were error-corrected and collapsed into unique sequences by a nearest-neighbor algorithm in which closely related sequences were merged to remove PCR and sequencing errors. Alignment of CDR3 sequences to IMGT reference sequences was used to assign V, D and J gene segments. Each retained sequence needed at least a six-nucleotide match to both a V gene segment and a J gene segment. Rearrangements were called productive when the CDR3 lacked stop codons and stayed in frame with V and J; all others were non-productive. CDR3 was defined according to IMGT convention as the region running from the second conserved V-encoded cysteine to the conserved J-encoded phenylalanine. The earlier analysis of 587 of the donors excluded any sequence lacking an unambiguous match to a single V gene segment. In an earlier analysis of roughly 600 of the donors, a V segment was called functional when productive rearrangements were above 56.7%, and segregating when the standard deviation between donors exceeded 5%. A statistical classification framework was built for diagnosing cytomegalovirus status from the catalog of TCR beta chain sequences. In a later analysis, TCR nucleotide sequences were compared against IMGT/GENE-DB human TR gene sequences so that V and J genes could be assigned. A later analysis assigned CDR3 sequences and most-parsimonious VDJ recombination scenarios with the TCRdist pipeline. In a later analysis, each TCR beta chain was defined by its CDR3 amino acid sequence together with its V-gene family, and reads without a unique V-gene family were excluded. As a way to deal with suspected cross-contamination and a sequencing artifact, a later analysis dropped 450 to 600 nucleotide sequences that were highly shared and had low generation probability. A later analysis calculated a clonal expansion index for each public chain from normalized within-repertoire ranks of inferred template counts. In a later analysis, generation probabilities were computed using a VDJ recombination model fitted to out-of-frame rearrangements, and the results were checked against IGoR. Hypergeometric tests were used in a later analysis to score TCR-TCR, TCR-HLA and TCR-CMV co-occurrence, with a repertoire-size bias correction applied to the TCR pairs. A later analysis estimated false discovery rates by permuting HLA or CMV assignments 20 times. A later analysis grouped co-occurring TCRs with DBSCAN, adding TCRdist sequence similarity when clustering within HLA-allele-positive subsets. For co-occurrence clustering, repertoires with fewer than 30,000 or more than 120,000 public chains were excluded, along with roughly 5 repertoires with anomalous nucleotide sharing. TCRdb provides this immuneACCESS table in a form limited to in-frame rearrangements. Some clones are lacking; in checked studies, under half of them reflect an unresolved V gene, and why the rest are absent is not known. V, J and clone size are those of that table, while D and trimming were read from the DNA. The sample profile shows around 140,000 clones; approximately 70% of them were found once. Together, the top ten hold under 2.5% of the sample.

In total, about 650 healthy bone marrow donors made up the cohort. At the time of sampling, every cohort member was nominally healthy, though immune exposures that went unrecorded were likely present. The donor tested CMV seropositive and was one of the 289 seropositive cohort members. A peripheral blood sample was provided by each donor, and peripheral blood mononuclear cells were used for TCR beta sequencing. The Qiagen DNeasy Blood Extraction Kit was used to extract genomic DNA from the blood cell samples. In the case of this clone: Its cognate antigen has yet to be identified. One base away there is no much larger clone; base qualities are not given.

The germline V gene (reference sequence) specifies LNHDA as CDR1 and SQIVND as CDR2. Cut back by 8 bases and 0 bases, the V and J ends lie 10 bases apart. The CDR3 has 13 amino acids, counting the end cysteine and phenylalanine. Kept here is only the CDR3 DNA, which spans 39 bases and is read in frame from base 1. This sequence originates from a woman aged 55-70 years in good health and CMV-seropositive. The chain couples TRBV19 to TRBJ1-1; no D gene call is confident. The sample was PBMCs. The bases are TGTGCCAGTGGCCCCCAGGTGAACACTGAAGCTTTCTTT. Translated, this gives CASGPQVNTEAFF.